The next 4 T cell receptor beta chains were all read from a single sample in a study of Ad26.COV2.S vaccination and SARS-CoV-2 variants. The treatment here: roughly 19 received Ad26.COV2.S at low or high dose, single or two shots; 5 received placebo; per-sample allocation not given. It was on day 63 after the first vaccine or placebo injection that samples were taken. This table comes from immunoSEQ multiplex PCR, and its TCRdb copy is limited to in-frame clones, with some not included. The sample has roughly 680,000 clones, roughly 90% seen once. The sequencing used peripheral blood, collected in a trial of Ad26.COV2.S vaccine versus placebo. The receptor set was obtained from a person between 18 and 65 years old who received the Ad26.COV2.S COVID-19 vaccine or a placebo.

This chain uses TRBV30 with TRBJ2-7; possibly TRBD2 for D (5 bases). CDR3 length equals 14 residues. CDR1 GTSNPN and CDR2 SVGIG come from the germline V gene (reference sequence). Trimming stripped 0 bases from V and 6 bases from J, with 15 bases between. CDR3 amino acids: CAWSVSGIDGEQYF. The CDR3, as DNA: TGTGCCTGGAGTGTATCGGGGATCGACGGCGAGCAGTACTTC.

The chain combines TRBV2 with TRBJ2-1; a weak D match, TRBD2 (7 bases). The CDR3 is 14 residues long. CDR1 is SNHLY, CDR2 FYNNEI, per germline. The V gene lost 0 bases and the J gene lost 7 bases, with 10 bases spanning the gap. The DNA of the CDR3 is TGTGCCAGCAGTGAAGCGGGGGGGCAGAATGAGCAGTTCTTC. It encodes CASSEAGGQNEQFF.

This clone was counted ten times or more. V usage is TRBV2 and J usage is TRBJ2-7, with TRBD1 identical over 8 bases. The CDR3 consists of 14 residues. From germline, CDR1 is SNHLY and CDR2 FYNNEI. V gave up 6 bases and J gave up 3 bases; unmatched junction bases: 7. The CDR3 DNA reads as TGTGCCAGCAGGGGCCGACAGGGGATCTACGAGCAGTACTTC. This gives the protein CASRGRQGIYEQYF.

The chain links TRBV15 to TRBJ1-2; D uncertain. With 0 bases removed from V and 7 bases from J, the gap between germline ends came to 6 bases. The CDR3 has 12 residues. Per the germline V gene, CDR1 is LNHNV and CDR2 is YYDKDF (reference sequence). In DNA form, the CDR3 reads TGTGCCACCAGCAGAGATGGGTTTGGCTACACCTTC. Protein product: CATSRDGFGYTF. Looking up the rest from reference TRBV15 and TRBJ1-2 gives the full variable domain: DAMVIQNPRYQVTQFGKPVTLSCSQTLNHNVMYWYQQKSSQAPKLLFHYYDKDFNNEADTPDNFQSRRPNTSFCFLDIRSPGLGDTAMYLCATSRDGFGYTFGSGTRLTVV.